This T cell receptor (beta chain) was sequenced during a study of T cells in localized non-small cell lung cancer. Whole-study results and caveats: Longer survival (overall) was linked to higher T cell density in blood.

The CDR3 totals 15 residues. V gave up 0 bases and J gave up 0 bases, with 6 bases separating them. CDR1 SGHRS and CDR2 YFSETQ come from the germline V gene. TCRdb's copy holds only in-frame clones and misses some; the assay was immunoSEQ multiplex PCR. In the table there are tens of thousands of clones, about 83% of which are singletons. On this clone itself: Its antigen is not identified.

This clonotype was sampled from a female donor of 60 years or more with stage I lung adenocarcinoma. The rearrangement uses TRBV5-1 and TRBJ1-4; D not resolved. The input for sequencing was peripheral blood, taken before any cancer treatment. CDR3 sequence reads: CASSLGSATNEKLFF. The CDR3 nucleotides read TGCGCCAGCAGCTTGGGAAGCGCAACTAATGAAAAACTGTTTTTT.